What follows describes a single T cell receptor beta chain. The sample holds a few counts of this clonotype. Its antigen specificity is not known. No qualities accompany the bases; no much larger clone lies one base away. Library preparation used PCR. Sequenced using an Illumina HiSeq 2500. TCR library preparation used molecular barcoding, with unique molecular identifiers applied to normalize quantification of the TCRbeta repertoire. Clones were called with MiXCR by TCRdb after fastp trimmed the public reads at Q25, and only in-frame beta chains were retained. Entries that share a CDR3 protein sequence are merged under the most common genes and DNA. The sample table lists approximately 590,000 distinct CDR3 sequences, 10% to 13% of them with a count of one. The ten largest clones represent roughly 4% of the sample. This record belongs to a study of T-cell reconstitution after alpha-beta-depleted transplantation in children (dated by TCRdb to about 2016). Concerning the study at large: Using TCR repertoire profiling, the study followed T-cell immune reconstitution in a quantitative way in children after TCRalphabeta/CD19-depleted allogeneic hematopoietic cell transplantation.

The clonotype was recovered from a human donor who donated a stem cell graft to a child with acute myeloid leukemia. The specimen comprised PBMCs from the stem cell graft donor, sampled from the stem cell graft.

The nucleotide sequence reads TGTGCCAGCAGTTACGGCAGACAGCCTTCCTCTGGAAACACCATATATTTT. This encodes CASSYGRQPSSGNTIYF. Recombination linked TRBV6-5 to TRBJ1-3; possibly the D gene is TRBD1, per 5 matching bases. The CDR3 measures 17 amino acids from cysteine to phenylalanine. Only the CDR3 DNA stays, 51 bases, in frame from base 1. The CDR1 and CDR2 encoded by the germline V gene are MNHEY and SVGAGI. V loses 2 bases, J loses 0 bases, and the germline ends lie 14 bases apart.